These 9 T cell receptor beta chains were all obtained from the same sample, sequenced in a study of cytomegalovirus exposure and HLA in healthy donors. The study ran its PCR with 60 Vbeta and 13 Jbeta primers. This table comes from immunoSEQ multiplex PCR, and its TCRdb copy is limited to in-frame clones, with some not included. The sample shows some 180,000 clones, approximately 78% of them seen only once. The material sequenced was PBMCs. The receptors shown here come from a woman younger than 45 in good health and CMV-seropositive.

This clone was picked up one time. The J gene is TRBJ2-3, the V gene TRBV6-4; 9 nucleotides align to TRBD2. Germline lookup yields CDR1 MRHNA and CDR2 SNTAGT. The CDR3 runs 17 residues. V gave up 3 bases and J gave up 5 bases; unmatched junction bases: 12. As DNA, the CDR3 is TGTGCCAGCAGTGAGGCTATCGGCGGGGGGGCCAAAGATACGCAGTATTTT. It encodes CASSEAIGGGAKDTQYF.

This chain connects TRBV5-4 to TRBJ1-4; no clear D. Germline lookup yields CDR1 SGHNT and CDR2 YYREEE (reference sequence). This CDR3 comprises 14 residues. V was shortened by 4 bases and J by 2 bases, with 9 bases between the two germline ends. The CDR3 coding sequence is TGTGCCAGCAGCATGGGTAATACTAATGAAAAACTGTTTTTT. Its translation: CASSMGNTNEKLFF.

This clone was detected only a few times. CDR3 sequence (DNA): TGTGCCAGCAGCTCCCTACAGGGGGCGGATACTGAAGCTTTCTTT. Protein product: CASSSLQGADTEAFF. The chain uses TRBV5-4 and TRBJ1-1; 9 bases map to TRBD1. Germline-derived CDR1 and CDR2 are SGHNT and YYREEE (reference sequence). Losses at the gene ends were 3 bases for V and 5 bases for J; bases not matched to a gene: 8. The CDR3 totals 15 residues.

This rearrangement joins TRBV9 to TRBJ2-3, with D tentatively TRBD2 (5 bases). CDR1 SGDLS and CDR2 YYNGEE come from the germline V gene. The V and J ends lost 3 bases and 2 bases respectively, with 16 bases between them. CDR3 length: 16 residues. This chain's CDR3 is CASSANLASVTDTQYF. CDR3 DNA sequence: TGTGCCAGCAGCGCCAATCTAGCTTCGGTCACAGATACGCAGTATTTT.

This clone was counted a single time. The chain joins TRBV28 to TRBJ1-1; D ambiguous. Trimming took 4 bases from V and 4 from J, leaving 10 bases between them. The CDR3 length is 13 residues. CDR1 and CDR2 (germline): MDHEN, SYDVKM. The CDR3 loop is CASSSSVRTEAFF. The DNA of the CDR3 is TGTGCCAGCAGTTCATCGGTCCGCACTGAAGCTTTCTTT.

The chain couples TRBV29-1 to TRBJ1-2; 10 nucleotides align to TRBD1. Germline trimming cut 6 bases from V and 2 bases from J; bases unmatched to any gene: 3. The CDR3 consists of 13 residues. Germline lookup yields CDR1 SQVTM and CDR2 ANQGSEA. DNA of the CDR3: TGCAGCGTGACAGGGGGCGTAAACTATGGCTACACCTTC. It yields the protein CSVTGGVNYGYTF.

About this clone: At the DNA level, this CDR3 is encoded by other sequences in the same sample as well. The chain recombines TRBV5-1 with TRBJ1-1; 8 bases agree with TRBD1. Germline V gene sequence: CDR1 SGHRS, CDR2 YFSETQ. With 4 bases clipped from V and 2 bases from J, the junction kept 4 bases outside the gene matches. This CDR3 has 14 residues. The CDR3 DNA sequence: TGCGCCAGCAGCGTGGACAGGGCCAACACTGAAGCTTTCTTT. Its protein product is CASSVDRANTEAFF.

This chain's CDR3 is CASSGDRGSYEQYF. As DNA, the CDR3 is TGTGCCAGCAGCGGGGACAGGGGGTCCTACGAGCAGTACTTC. The rearrangement joins TRBV13 to TRBJ2-7; 11 bases agree with TRBD1. The CDR3 is 14 amino acids. In germline, CDR1 is PRHDT, CDR2 FYEKMQ (reference sequence). The V segment lost 5 bases and the J segment 1 base; nucleotides outside the gene matches: 1.

CDR3 loop: CASRTPGNYSPLHF. CDR3 coding DNA: TGTGCCAGCAGAACCCCGGGGAATTACTCACCCCTCCACTTT. V usage is TRBV6-6 and J usage is TRBJ1-6; D is unclear. Trimming left V 6 bases short and J 10 bases short, with 16 bases between. This CDR3 is 14 amino acids long. Per the germline V gene, CDR1 is MNHNY and CDR2 is SVGAGI (reference sequence).